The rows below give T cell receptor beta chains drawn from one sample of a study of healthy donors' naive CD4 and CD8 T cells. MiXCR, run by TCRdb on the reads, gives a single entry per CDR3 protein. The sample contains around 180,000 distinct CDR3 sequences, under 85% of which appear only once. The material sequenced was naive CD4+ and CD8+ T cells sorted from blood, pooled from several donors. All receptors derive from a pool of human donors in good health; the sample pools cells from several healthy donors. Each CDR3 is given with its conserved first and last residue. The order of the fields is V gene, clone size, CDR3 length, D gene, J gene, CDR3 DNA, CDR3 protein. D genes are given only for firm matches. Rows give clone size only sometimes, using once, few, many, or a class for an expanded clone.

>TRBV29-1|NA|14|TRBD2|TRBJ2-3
TGCAGCGCCGCTAGCGGGAGGAGCACAGATACGCAGTATTTT
CSAASGRSTDTQYF
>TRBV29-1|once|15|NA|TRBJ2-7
TGCAGCGTTGGTCCCCCTCGAAGTGGGTCTCGGGAGCAGTACTTC
CSVGPPRSGSREQYF
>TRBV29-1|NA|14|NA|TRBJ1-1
TGCAGCGTTCGTATACGGGGCGGGAACACTGAAGCTTTCTTT
CSVRIRGGNTEAFF
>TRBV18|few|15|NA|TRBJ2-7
TGTGCCAGCTCCCCTACAGCAGAAAGATACTACGAGCAGTACTTC
CASSPTAERYYEQYF
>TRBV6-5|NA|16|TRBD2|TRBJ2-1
TGTGCCAGCAGCCCTCCCGGAGCGGGGGGGGCTGATGAGCAGTTCTTC
CASSPPGAGGADEQFF
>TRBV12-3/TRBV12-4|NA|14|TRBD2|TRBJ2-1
TGTGCCAGCGATTACCGGGAGGACCATAGGGAGCAGTTCTTC
CASDYREDHREQFF
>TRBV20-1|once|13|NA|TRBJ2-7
TGCAGTGCTAGGACAGAGACTGGCCTCGAGCAGTACTTC
CSARTETGLEQYF
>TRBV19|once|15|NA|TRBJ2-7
TGTGCCAGTACCATAGACAGAGAGGGGTCGTACGAGCAGTACTTC
CASTIDREGSYEQYF
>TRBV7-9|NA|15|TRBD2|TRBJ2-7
TGTGCCAGCAGCCCGAGCGGGACGGTGCCTTACGAGCAGTACTTC
CASSPSGTVPYEQYF
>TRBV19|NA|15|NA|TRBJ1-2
TGTGCCAGTAGTCCCGCCCGGGACACCGCCCAGGGCTACACCTTC
CASSPARDTAQGYTF
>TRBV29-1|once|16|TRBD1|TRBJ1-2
TGCAGCGTTACGACAGGGATTCCCCCCGCTAACTATGGCTACACCTTC
CSVTTGIPPANYGYTF
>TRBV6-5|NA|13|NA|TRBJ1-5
TGTGCCAGCAGTAGCATGACGCGTCAGCCCCAGCATTTT
CASSSMTRQPQHF
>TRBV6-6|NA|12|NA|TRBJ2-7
TGTGCCAGCAGTCAGGGGACACGGGAGCAGTACTTC
CASSQGTREQYF
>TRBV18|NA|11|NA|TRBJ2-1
TGTGCCAGCTCACCGAAGTATGAGCAGTTCTTC
CASSPKYEQFF
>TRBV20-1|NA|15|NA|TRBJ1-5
TGCAGTGCTAGTGGCCAGACTTGGAGCAATCAGCCCCAGCATTTT
CSASGQTWSNQPQHF
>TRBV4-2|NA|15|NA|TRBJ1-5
TGTGCCAGCAGCCAAGATACGGGGTATGGGCAGCCCCAGCATTTT
CASSQDTGYGQPQHF
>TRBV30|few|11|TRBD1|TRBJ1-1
TGTGCCTGGGGACAGGGCGCTGAAGCTTTCTTT
CAWGQGAEAFF
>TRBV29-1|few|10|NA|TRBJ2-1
TGCAGCGCCCGGGACTCTGAGCAGTTCTTC
CSARDSEQFF
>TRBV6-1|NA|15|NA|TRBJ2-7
TGTGCCAGCAGTGAAGCGATATCGATGTCCCACGAGCAGTACTTC
CASSEAISMSHEQYF
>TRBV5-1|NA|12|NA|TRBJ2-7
TGCGCCAGCAGCTCGGGATCCTACGAGCAGTACTTC
CASSSGSYEQYF
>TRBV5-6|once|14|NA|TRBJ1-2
TGTGCCAGCAGCTTTAGCACGACGGACTATGGCTACACCTTC
CASSFSTTDYGYTF
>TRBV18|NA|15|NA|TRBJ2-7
TGTGCCAGCTCACCACGGAGGGACGGCTCCTACGAGCAGTACTTC
CASSPRRDGSYEQYF
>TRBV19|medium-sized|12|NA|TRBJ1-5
TGTGCCAGTAGTTCGGGGAATCAGCCCCAGCATTTT
CASSSGNQPQHF
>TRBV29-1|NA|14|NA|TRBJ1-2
TGCAGCGCTGGGTCTACGGGCAGCGCTTATGGCTACACCTTC
CSAGSTGSAYGYTF
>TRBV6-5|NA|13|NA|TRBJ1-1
TGTGCCAGCAGTTATCAGGGGAGCAGTGAAGCTTTCTTT
CASSYQGSSEAFF
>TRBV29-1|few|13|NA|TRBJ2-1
TGCAGCGTTCGGCGGGCCTCCTACAATGAGCAGTTCTTC
CSVRRASYNEQFF
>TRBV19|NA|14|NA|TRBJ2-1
TGTGCCAGTAGTCCCACCCAGACTAGAGACGAGCAGTTCTTC
CASSPTQTRDEQFF
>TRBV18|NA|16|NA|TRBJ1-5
TGTGCCAGCTCACCGGGGCAGGGTGGAGGCAATCAGCCCCAGCATTTT
CASSPGQGGGNQPQHF
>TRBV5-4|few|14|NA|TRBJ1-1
TGTGCCAGCAGCTTGGCGGCAGGGGTCACTGAAGCTTTCTTT
CASSLAAGVTEAFF
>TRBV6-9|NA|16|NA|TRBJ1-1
TGTGCCAGCAGACTTCGACGACAGTCCATGAACACTGAAGCTTTCTTT
CASRLRRQSMNTEAFF
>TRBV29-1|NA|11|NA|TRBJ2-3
TGCAGCGGTGGGATCACAGATACGCAGTATTTT
CSGGITDTQYF
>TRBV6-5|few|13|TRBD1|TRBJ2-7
TGTGCCAGCAGTTATTTACAGGGGTACGAGCAGTACTTC
CASSYLQGYEQYF
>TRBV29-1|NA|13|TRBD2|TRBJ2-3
TGCAGCCTTCGCGGGAGAATCACAGATACGCAGTATTTT
CSLRGRITDTQYF
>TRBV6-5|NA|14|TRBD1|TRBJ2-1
TGTGCCAGCAGTAGGGGGCAGACCTACAATGAGCAGTTCTTC
CASSRGQTYNEQFF
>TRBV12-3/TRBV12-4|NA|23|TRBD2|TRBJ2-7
TGTGCCAGCAGTCCCGACAGGTTCGACGTCAGCACGGCCACTAGCGGGAGTTTTTACGAGCAGTACTTC
CASSPDRFDVSTATSGSFYEQYF
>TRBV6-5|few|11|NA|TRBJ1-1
TGTGCCAGCAGTTACGACACTGAAGCTTTCTTT
CASSYDTEAFF
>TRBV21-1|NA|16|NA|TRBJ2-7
TGTGCCAGCAGCAAAGGGCTAGGGGAGGATTCCTACGAGCAGTACTTC
CASSKGLGEDSYEQYF
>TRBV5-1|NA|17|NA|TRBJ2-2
TGCGCCAGCAGCTCCAATCCGGGACGGCTGAACACCGGGGAGCTGTTTTTT
CASSSNPGRLNTGELFF
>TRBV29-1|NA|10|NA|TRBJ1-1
TGCAGCGTTGATGGTAGTGAAGCTTTCTTT
CSVDGSEAFF
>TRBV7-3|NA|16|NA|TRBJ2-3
TGTACCAGCAGCTCCCCCGGTCGAGCGGGCGCAGATACGCAGTATTTT
CTSSSPGRAGADTQYF
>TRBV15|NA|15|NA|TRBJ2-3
TGTGCCACCACTCACAGGGTATCCGGCACAGATACGCAGTATTTT
CATTHRVSGTDTQYF
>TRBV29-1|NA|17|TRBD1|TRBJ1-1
TGCAGCGTTGTCACTCTTGGACAGGGAAGAACCAACACTGAAGCTTTCTTT
CSVVTLGQGRTNTEAFF
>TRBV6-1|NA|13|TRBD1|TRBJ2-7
TGTGCCAGCAGCCCTGGACAGGTTTCCGAGCAGTACTTC
CASSPGQVSEQYF
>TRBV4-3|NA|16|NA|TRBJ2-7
TGCGCCAGCAGCCAAGGGTACCGAGACTACCTCTACGAGCAGTACTTC
CASSQGYRDYLYEQYF
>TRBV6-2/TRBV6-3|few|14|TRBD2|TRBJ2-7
TGTGCCAGCAGTTACGCGGGAGGCCCCTACGAGCAGTACTTC
CASSYAGGPYEQYF
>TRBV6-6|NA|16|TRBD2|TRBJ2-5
TGTGCCAGCAGTTACGCCGGACTAGCGGGAAAAGAGACCCAGTACTTC
CASSYAGLAGKETQYF
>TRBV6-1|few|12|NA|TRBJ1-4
TGTGCCAGCAGTGAACAGTGGGGAAAACTGTTTTTT
CASSEQWGKLFF
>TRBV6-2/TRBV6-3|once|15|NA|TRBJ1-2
TGTGCCAGCAGTTACTTCGGCCCCCCGGACTATGGCTACACCTTC
CASSYFGPPDYGYTF
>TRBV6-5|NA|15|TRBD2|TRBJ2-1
TGTGCCAGCACCCCGAGCGGGGGCTTAAACAATGAGCAGTTCTTC
CASTPSGGLNNEQFF
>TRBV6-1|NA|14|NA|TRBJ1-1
TGTGCCAGCACCCTCGGCGGGGGGAACACTGAAGCTTTCTTT
CASTLGGGNTEAFF
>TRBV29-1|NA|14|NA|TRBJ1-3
TGCAGCGTTGATGGAGGGGCGCCCGGAAACACCATATATTTT
CSVDGGAPGNTIYF
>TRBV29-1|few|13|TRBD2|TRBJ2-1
TGCAGCGTTGAAGATCGCGGGGGAGATGAGCAGTTCTTC
CSVEDRGGDEQFF
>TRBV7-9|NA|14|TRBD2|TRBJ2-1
TGTGCCAGCAGCTTAGTAGCGGGGGAGGGTGAGCAGTTCTTC
CASSLVAGEGEQFF
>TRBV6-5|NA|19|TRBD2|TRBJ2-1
TGTGCCAGCAGTTACTCACTAGCGGGAGTTGTAGGGTCCTACAATGAGCAGTTCTTC
CASSYSLAGVVGSYNEQFF
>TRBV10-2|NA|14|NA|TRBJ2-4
TGCGCCAGCAGCCCCGGAGGGGAGTTAAGCATTCAGTACTTC
CASSPGGELSIQYF
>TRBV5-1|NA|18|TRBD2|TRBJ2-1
TGCGCCAGCACCGCAGTGGGACTAGCGGGGGGCTCCTACAATGAGCAGTTCTTC
CASTAVGLAGGSYNEQFF
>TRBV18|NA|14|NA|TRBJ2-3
TGTGCCAGCTCACCCGTGGGGGCCACAGGTACGCAGTATTTT
CASSPVGATGTQYF
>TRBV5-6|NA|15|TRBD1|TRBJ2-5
TGTGCCAGCAGCCCCGGGACAGGGGCTCTGGAGACCCAGTACTTC
CASSPGTGALETQYF
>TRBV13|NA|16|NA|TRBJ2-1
TGTGCCAGCAGCCTGGCGCAGGGAGTAACCTACAATGAGCAGTTCTTC
CASSLAQGVTYNEQFF
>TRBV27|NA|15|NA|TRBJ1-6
TGTGCCAGCAGTGCCAGGCAGTCCTATAATTCACCCCTCCACTTT
CASSARQSYNSPLHF